A single sample is the source of the 30 T cell receptor beta chains below, sequenced in a study of vaccination effects on CD4 cells after COVID-19. The method was immunoSEQ multiplex PCR; TCRdb's version includes in-frame clones alone and lacks a portion of them. This table holds 60,000 to 80,000 clones, around 70% found once. What these receptors recognize is not known. Culturing for around 10 days preceded CD4+ T cell isolation. Of the BNT162b2 and mRNA-1273 vaccines, participants received two doses of one or the other. The specimen comprised CD4+ T cells from PBMCs cultured without peptide, sampled after COVID-19 vaccination. The source of these receptors is a human donor who received a COVID-19 vaccine.

The chain combines TRBV6-5 with TRBJ1-1; no clear D gene. CDR3 length: 13 residues. Trimming left V 4 bases short and J 0 bases short, with 6 bases between. Germline V gene sequence: CDR1 MNHEY, CDR2 SVGAGI. The chain's CDR3 is CASSSEMNTEAFF. CDR3 sequence (DNA): TGTGCCAGCAGTTCCGAAATGAACACTGAAGCTTTCTTT.

The chain links TRBV18 to TRBJ1-1, with 7 bases aligning to TRBD1. This CDR3 region has 14 residues. Germline V lookup: CDR1 KGHSH, CDR2 LQKENI. V shed 4 bases and J 2 bases; nucleotides not matched to a gene: 4. As DNA, the CDR3 is TGTGCCAGCTCACAGGGACAGCAAAACACTGAAGCTTTCTTT. Translation: CASSQGQQNTEAFF.

V is TRBV9 and J is TRBJ2-1; D possibly corresponds to TRBD1 (6 bases). Germline CDR1 and CDR2: SGDLS and YYNGEE. V lost 2 bases and J 2 bases, leaving 11 bases between the germline ends. The CDR3 runs 15 residues. In DNA form, the CDR3 reads TGTGCCAGCAGCGTCCAGGGGTCTCCCTACAATGAGCAGTTCTTC. The encoded protein is CASSVQGSPYNEQFF.

The rearrangement uses TRBV2 and TRBJ2-5, with no clear D. The CDR3 spans 12 residues. The germline V gene has CDR1 SNHLY and CDR2 FYNNEI. Trimming cost V 4 bases and J 4 bases, with 7 bases left between them. The CDR3 region is CASSVATETQYF. CDR3 nucleotides: TGTGCCAGCAGTGTGGCAACAGAGACCCAGTACTTC.

The chain recombines TRBV5-6 with TRBJ1-1; unclear D gene. Germline V lookup: CDR1 SGHDT, CDR2 YYEEEE. This CDR3 is 15 amino acids long. Trimming pared 1 base from V and 1 base from J, leaving 11 bases between. The CDR3 reads CASSLSPPENTEAFF. DNA of the CDR3: TGTGCCAGCAGCTTGTCACCCCCGGAGAACACTGAAGCTTTCTTT.

A few counts support this clone. This chain joins TRBV24-1 and TRBJ1-6; 9 bases fit TRBD1. This CDR3 comprises 15 residues. Germline CDR1 is KGHDR and CDR2 is SFDVKD. With 4 bases clipped from V and 7 bases from J, the junction kept 4 bases outside the gene matches. The CDR3 sequence: CATSDPGQGNSPLHF. The DNA of the CDR3 is TGTGCCACCAGTGACCCGGGACAGGGAAATTCACCCCTCCACTTT.

The chain employs TRBV2 and TRBJ2-5, with TRBD2 matching over 9 bases. Germline CDR1 reads SNHLY; CDR2 reads FYNNEI. V was clipped by 3 bases and J by 2 bases; unmatched bases: 13. The CDR3 totals 18 residues. CDR3 DNA: TGTGCCAGCAGTGAGGGAGGACTAGCGCGGCCAGTTCAAGAGACCCAGTACTTC. Translating it yields CASSEGGLARPVQETQYF.

This sequence joins TRBV24-1 and TRBJ1-2; a possible D gene is TRBD1 (5 bases). Trimming stripped 4 bases from V and 4 bases from J, with 12 bases between. CDR1 and CDR2 from the germline V gene are KGHDR and SFDVKD. The CDR3 contains 14 residues. For the CDR3, the DNA is TGTGCCACCAGTGAAAAGGGGACCTCCTATGGCTACACCTTC. This gives the protein CATSEKGTSYGYTF.

The CDR3 DNA sequence: TGTGCCAGCATACCTGGACAGGGGGCTAATTCACCCCTCCACTTT. This translates into CASIPGQGANSPLHF. The rearrangement uses TRBV6-5 and TRBJ1-6; 11 positions match TRBD1. There are 15 residues in the CDR3. Germline CDR1 reads MNHEY; CDR2 reads SVGAGI. With 7 bases clipped from V and 6 bases from J, the junction kept 5 bases outside the gene matches.

V usage is TRBV5-1 and J usage is TRBJ1-1; the D is unclear. The CDR3 loop spans 13 amino acids. Trimming left V 0 bases short and J 2 bases short, with 5 bases between. Germline V gene sequence: CDR1 SGHRS, CDR2 YFSETQ. CDR3 loop: CASSLVLNTEAFF. Here the CDR3 DNA reads TGCGCCAGCAGCTTGGTCCTAAACACTGAAGCTTTCTTT. The variable domain in full, completed from reference TRBV5-1 and TRBJ1-1, reads KAGVTQTPRYLIKTRGQQVTLSCSPISGHRSVSWYQQTPGQGLQFLFEYFSETQRNKGNFPGRFSGRQFSNSRSEMNVSTLELGDSALYLCASSLVLNTEAFFGQGTRLTVV.

The rearrangement links TRBV19 to TRBJ2-2; 9 bases match TRBD1. The V gene's germline CDR1 is LNHDA and CDR2 SQIVND (reference sequence). The CDR3 runs to 17 residues. The J segment lost 1 base and the V segment lost 6 bases, leaving 9 bases of the junction unmatched. This chain's CDR3 is CASSLGQGQGNTGELFF. As DNA, the CDR3 is TGTGCCAGTAGCCTTGGGCAGGGACAGGGGAACACCGGGGAGCTGTTTTTT.

This clone was seen more than once but under ten times. CDR3 region: CASSPRGDGYTF. CDR3 DNA sequence: TGTGCCAGCAGCCCCCGAGGGGATGGCTACACCTTC. This chain uses TRBV7-2 with TRBJ1-2; possibly TRBD1 for D (5 bases). Germline V CDR1 and CDR2: SGHTA, FQGNSA. CDR3 length equals 12 residues. V lost 5 bases to trimming and J lost 6 bases, with 10 bases between them. The complete variable domain, with remaining parts taken from reference TRBV7-2 and TRBJ1-2, reads GAGVSQSPSNKVTEKGKDVELRCDPISGHTALYWYRQSLGQGLEFLIYFQGNSAPDKSGLPSDRFSAERTGGSVSTLTIQRTQQEDSAVYLCASSPRGDGYTFGSGTRLTVV.

This chain links TRBV19 with TRBJ2-3; 10 bases fit TRBD1. Germline CDR1 reads LNHDA; CDR2 reads SQIVND (reference sequence). This CDR3 spans 15 amino acids. With 7 bases clipped from V and 8 bases from J, the junction kept 12 bases outside the gene matches. The CDR3 DNA follows: TGTGCCAGTATGGGTGTGAGGACAGGGGGTGGTACGCAGTATTTT. Translation: CASMGVRTGGGTQYF.

The chain couples TRBV5-1 to TRBJ1-5; D uncertain. There are 16 residues in the CDR3. Germline V gene lookup returns CDR1 SGHRS and CDR2 YFSETQ. V was shortened by 1 base and J by 3 bases, with 14 bases between the two germline ends. CDR3 in DNA: TGCGCCAGCAGCTTGATGGGTGGGATGGACAATCAGCCCCAGCATTTT. It translates to CASSLMGGMDNQPQHF.

This clone showed up just a few times. The genes are TRBV10-3 and TRBJ1-5; possibly TRBD1 for D (5 bases). V was shortened by 0 bases and J by 4 bases, with 7 bases between the two germline ends. Germline CDR1 is ENHRY and CDR2 is SYGVKD. The CDR3 length is 14 residues. The CDR3 DNA follows: TGTGCCATCAGTGAGTCGCAGGGAAATCAGCCCCAGCATTTT. It encodes CAISESQGNQPQHF.

The chain has TRBV11-1 and TRBJ2-1, with unresolved D. The CDR3 is 12 residues long. The ends were cut back, 0 bases at V and 5 bases at J, with 2 bases in the middle. The germline V gene has CDR1 SGHAT and CDR2 FQDESV (reference sequence). The CDR3 nucleotides are TGTGCCAGCAGCTTAGCCGACAATGAGCAGTTCTTC. This sequence encodes CASSLADNEQFF.

The chain employs TRBV3-1 (or the pseudogene TRBV3-2) and TRBJ2-7, with D possibly called TRBD1 or TRBD2 (5 bases each). Germline V gene lookup returns CDR1 LGHDT and CDR2 YNNKEL (reference sequence). Trimming left V 4 bases short and J 6 bases short, with 16 bases between. The CDR3 covers 14 residues. CDR3 in DNA: TGTGCCAGCAGCCTTTCCCGGGCAGGGACCGAGCAGTACGTC. This encodes CASSLSRAGTEQYV.

V and J are TRBV30 and TRBJ2-1; 8 nucleotides align to TRBD2. The CDR3 contains 16 residues. CDR1 and CDR2 (germline): GTSNPN, SVGIG (reference sequence). Germline trimming cut 0 bases from V and 4 bases from J; bases unmatched to any gene: 8. CDR3 region: CAWSVLSGGAYNEQFF. DNA of the CDR3: TGTGCCTGGAGTGTACTCTCGGGGGGGGCATACAATGAGCAGTTCTTC. Combining the CDR3 with reference TRBV30 and TRBJ2-1 gives the whole variable domain SQTIHQWPATLVQPVGSPLSLECTVEGTSNPNLYWYRQAAGRGLQLLFYSVGIGQISSEVPQNLSASRPQDRQFILSSKKLLLSDSGFYLCAWSVLSGGAYNEQFFGPGTRLTVL.

This chain links TRBV7-2 with TRBJ2-1, with 7 bases that match TRBD1. This CDR3 has 14 residues. V lost 4 bases to trimming and J lost 7 bases; unmatched junction nucleotides: 7. Per germline, CDR1 SGHTA and CDR2 FQGNSA. CDR3 nucleotide sequence: TGTGCCAGCAGCTACGGCGACAGGGCAAATGAGCAGTTCTTC. Encoded protein: CASSYGDRANEQFF. The full variable domain, its missing parts supplied by reference TRBV7-2 and TRBJ2-1, is GAGVSQSPSNKVTEKGKDVELRCDPISGHTALYWYRQSLGQGLEFLIYFQGNSAPDKSGLPSDRFSAERTGGSVSTLTIQRTQQEDSAVYLCASSYGDRANEQFFGPGTRLTVL.

J is TRBJ2-4 and V is TRBV4-1; D unclear. The V and J ends lost 1 base and 0 bases respectively, with 13 bases between them. CDR1 MGHRA and CDR2 YSYEKL come from the germline V gene. The CDR3 runs to 17 residues. This CDR3 is CASSQVRATLAKNIQYF. Here the CDR3 DNA reads TGCGCCAGCAGCCAAGTCCGGGCCACACTAGCCAAAAACATTCAGTACTTC.

The J gene is TRBJ2-7, the V gene TRBV6-5; D unresolved. There are 13 residues in the CDR3. In germline, CDR1 is MNHEY, CDR2 SVGAGI. V was cut by 7 bases and J by 4 bases, with 14 bases left in between. In nucleotides, the CDR3 is TGTGCCAGCACCCTCCCGGGTACGTACGAGCAGTACGTC. It specifies CASTLPGTYEQYV.

The rearrangement joins TRBV24-1 to TRBJ1-2; maybe TRBD1 (6 bases). V was clipped by 3 bases and J by 7 bases, with 8 bases between them. CDR1 and CDR2 from the germline V gene are KGHDR and SFDVKD. CDR3 length equals 12 residues. The CDR3 DNA sequence: TGTGCCACCAGTGATGGGGGCCTTGGCTACACCTTC. This translates into CATSDGGLGYTF.

The chain is built from TRBV9 and TRBJ2-6; D is unclear. Trimming left V 4 bases short and J 12 bases short, with 14 bases between. The CDR3 loop spans 13 amino acids. Germline assignment: CDR1 SGDLS and CDR2 YYNGEE. The CDR3 spells CASSKWTAGVLTF. Here the CDR3 DNA reads TGTGCCAGCAGCAAGTGGACCGCTGGCGTCCTGACTTTC.

The chain joins TRBV7-3 to TRBJ2-5; D tentatively reads TRBD1 or TRBD2 (7 bases each). Looked up from germline, CDR1 is SGHTA and CDR2 is FQGTGA. The CDR3 runs to 15 residues. The germline V and J ends were trimmed by 1 base and 4 bases, with 13 bases remaining between them. The CDR3 DNA sequence: TGTGCCAGCAGCTTAAGCGCAGGGGGGGGAGAGACCCAGTACTTC. Translating it yields CASSLSAGGGETQYF.

The rearrangement uses TRBV11-2 and TRBJ2-7, with TRBD2 matching over 11 bases. This CDR3 is 16 amino acids long. V dropped 1 base and J dropped 1; count of bases not matched to a gene: 3. CDR1 is SGHAT, CDR2 FQNNGV, per germline. This CDR3 is CASSLVASGGSYEQYV. The CDR3 region has the DNA TGTGCCAGCAGCTTAGTAGCTAGCGGGGGGTCCTACGAGCAGTACGTC.

The chain uses TRBV27 and TRBJ1-4; D is possibly TRBD1 (6 bases). Germline assignment: CDR1 MNHEY and CDR2 SMNVEV (reference sequence). V was clipped by 4 bases and J by 3 bases, with 12 bases between them. This CDR3 contains 15 residues. In DNA form, the CDR3 reads TGTGCCAGCAGTTCACAGGGATATTCTAATGAAAAACTGTTTTTT. Translated, it gives CASSSQGYSNEKLFF.

The chain recombines TRBV12-5 with TRBJ2-1; the match to TRBD2 covers 9 bases. J lost 8 bases, V lost 0 bases, and 8 bases had no gene match. Germline V lookup: CDR1 LGHNT, CDR2 FRNRAP. This CDR3 has 16 residues. CDR3 residues: CASGLVLVAGVDEQFF. The CDR3, as DNA: TGTGCTAGTGGTTTGGTTTTGGTAGCGGGGGTTGATGAGCAGTTCTTC.

The V call is TRBV19, the J call TRBJ1-2; tentatively, D is TRBD1 (5 bases). Germline V lookup: CDR1 LNHDA, CDR2 SQIVND (reference sequence). The CDR3 covers 13 residues. Trimming removed 3 bases at V and 6 bases at J, with 11 bases between. In nucleotides, the CDR3 is TGTGCCAGTAGTATCAGGGTGAAAGATGGCTACACCTTC. It yields the protein CASSIRVKDGYTF. The whole variable domain, filled in from reference TRBV19 and TRBJ1-2, reads DGGITQSPKYLFRKEGQNVTLSCEQNLNHDAMYWYRQDPGQGLRLIYYSQIVNDFQKGDIAEGYSVSREKKESFPLTVTSAQKNPTAFYLCASSIRVKDGYTFGSGTRLTVV.

V usage is TRBV2 and J usage is TRBJ1-5, with TRBD1 matching 8 bases. CDR3 length: 15 amino acids. Germline assignment: CDR1 SNHLY and CDR2 FYNNEI. The junction had 3 bases not matched to a gene; V was cut back by 5 bases and J by 0 bases. The CDR3: CASSLTGVSNQPQHF. Written as DNA, the CDR3 is TGTGCCAGCAGTCTGACAGGGGTTAGCAATCAGCCCCAGCATTTT.

The chain links TRBV19 to TRBJ2-3; D may be TRBD1 (6 bases). The V gene lost 7 bases and the J gene lost 6 bases, with 23 bases spanning the gap. Germline V gene sequence: CDR1 LNHDA, CDR2 SQIVND (reference sequence). The CDR3 sequence is 16 residues long. In nucleotides, the CDR3 is TGTGCCAGTACCCTGGGGGCACGAACCGCCGGGGATACGCAGTATTTT. It encodes CASTLGARTAGDTQYF.